A selection of T cell receptor beta chains follows, all from one sample in a study of shared clonotypes between healthy human individuals. Only in-frame clones appear in the TCRdb table, and some are missing; sequencing was by immunoSEQ multiplex PCR. Altogether roughly 500,000 clones are present, about four fifths being singletons, with the ten largest covering roughly 13%. The sequenced sample consisted of PBMCs. The receptors come from a woman between 40 and 55 years old in good health. Some clones in this sample may be carry-over from other donors' samples. Both conserved end residues are part of each CDR3. The D gene is left open where the match is weak. Only some rows state a clone size, as once, few, many or a class for expanded clones.

J gene: TRBJ2-3; clone size: NA; D gene: TRBD2; V gene: TRBV28; CDR3 protein: CASSLGLSSGRGTDTQYF; CDR3 DNA: TGTGCCAGCAGTTTGGGCCTCTCGAGCGGGAGAGGCACAGATACGCAGTATTTT
J gene: TRBJ2-7; clone size: NA; D gene: NA; V gene: TRBV2; CDR3 protein: CASSVNRGSYEQYF; CDR3 DNA: TGTGCCAGCAGTGTAAACAGAGGGTCCTACGAGCAGTACTTC
J gene: TRBJ2-2; clone size: NA; D gene: TRBD2; V gene: TRBV28; CDR3 protein: CASSLFSGRKTGELFF; CDR3 DNA: TGTGCCAGCAGTTTGTTTAGCGGGAGAAAAACCGGGGAGCTGTTTTTT
J gene: TRBJ2-7; clone size: NA; D gene: NA; V gene: TRBV9; CDR3 protein: CASSATGSSYEQYF; CDR3 DNA: TGTGCCAGCAGCGCGACAGGATCCTCCTACGAGCAGTACTTC
J gene: TRBJ2-7; clone size: NA; D gene: TRBD2; V gene: TRBV7-2; CDR3 protein: CASSQTLAGGPHEQYF; CDR3 DNA: TGTGCCAGCAGCCAAACTCTAGCGGGAGGGCCGCACGAGCAGTACTTC
J gene: TRBJ1-1; clone size: once; D gene: NA; V gene: TRBV18; CDR3 protein: CASSPTGGSLNTEAFF; CDR3 DNA: TGTGCCAGCTCACCAACCGGCGGGAGTCTCAACACTGAAGCTTTCTTT
J gene: TRBJ1-1; clone size: NA; D gene: NA; V gene: TRBV10-3; CDR3 protein: CAITESGANTEAFF; CDR3 DNA: TGTGCCATAACAGAGTCAGGGGCGAACACTGAAGCTTTCTTT
J gene: TRBJ2-7; clone size: NA; D gene: NA; V gene: TRBV6-5; CDR3 protein: CASKFRGEQYF; CDR3 DNA: TGTGCCAGCAAGTTCCGTGGGGAGCAGTACTTC
J gene: TRBJ2-6; clone size: once; D gene: NA; V gene: TRBV19; CDR3 protein: CASSMTYGANVLTF; CDR3 DNA: TGTGCCAGTAGTATGACATACGGGGCCAACGTCCTGACTTTC
J gene: TRBJ1-6; clone size: NA; D gene: NA; V gene: TRBV28; CDR3 protein: CASSLGAPLHF; CDR3 DNA: TGTGCCAGCAGTTTAGGGGCACCCCTCCACTTT
J gene: TRBJ2-5; clone size: NA; D gene: TRBD2; V gene: TRBV7-2; CDR3 protein: CASSAGTSDPRTETQYF; CDR3 DNA: TGTGCCAGCAGCGCCGGGACTAGCGACCCCCGGACGGAGACCCAGTACTTC
J gene: TRBJ2-5; clone size: NA; D gene: TRBD1; V gene: TRBV5-4; CDR3 protein: CASRRQGETQYF; CDR3 DNA: TGTGCCAGCAGGCGACAGGGTGAGACCCAGTACTTC
J gene: TRBJ1-1; clone size: NA; D gene: TRBD1; V gene: TRBV7-9; CDR3 protein: CASSPGQVNTEAFF; CDR3 DNA: TGTGCCAGCAGTCCGGGACAGGTTAACACTGAAGCTTTCTTT
J gene: TRBJ2-3; clone size: once; D gene: TRBD2; V gene: TRBV6-6; CDR3 protein: CASSIQRELTDTQYF; CDR3 DNA: TGTGCCAGCAGTATCCAGCGGGAATTAACAGATACGCAGTATTTT
J gene: TRBJ2-3; clone size: NA; D gene: TRBD2; V gene: TRBV7-8; CDR3 protein: CASSLSPRREGGRSTDTQYF; CDR3 DNA: TGTGCCAGCAGCTTAAGCCCCCGGCGGGAGGGCGGCCGAAGCACAGATACGCAGTATTTT
J gene: TRBJ1-1; clone size: NA; D gene: TRBD1; V gene: TRBV5-1; CDR3 protein: CASSLVAGGFTEAFF; CDR3 DNA: TGCGCCAGCAGCTTGGTGGCAGGGGGCTTCACTGAAGCTTTCTTT
J gene: TRBJ2-1; clone size: NA; D gene: NA; V gene: TRBV18; CDR3 protein: CASSPPPGGNEQFF; CDR3 DNA: TGTGCCAGCTCACCACCCCCAGGTGGCAATGAGCAGTTCTTC
J gene: TRBJ2-3; clone size: NA; D gene: TRBD2; V gene: TRBV5-1; CDR3 protein: CASSLGGGRGADTQYF; CDR3 DNA: TGCGCCAGCAGCCTTGGTGGCGGGAGAGGGGCAGATACGCAGTATTTT
J gene: TRBJ1-4; clone size: NA; D gene: NA; V gene: TRBV19; CDR3 protein: CASSPRTSANEKLFF; CDR3 DNA: TGTGCCAGTAGTCCACGGACAAGTGCTAATGAAAAACTGTTTTTT
J gene: TRBJ2-5; clone size: NA; D gene: NA; V gene: TRBV5-1; CDR3 protein: CASSNRDRYQETQYF; CDR3 DNA: TGCGCCAGCAGCAACCGGGACCGGTACCAAGAGACCCAGTACTTC
J gene: TRBJ1-2; clone size: NA; D gene: NA; V gene: TRBV29-1; CDR3 protein: CSVETSDYGYTF; CDR3 DNA: TGCAGCGTTGAAACGAGTGACTATGGCTACACCTTC
J gene: TRBJ2-1; clone size: NA; D gene: TRBD1; V gene: TRBV5-1; CDR3 protein: CASSLDRTGRIDEQFF; CDR3 DNA: TGCGCCAGCAGCTTAGATCGGACAGGAAGGATCGATGAGCAGTTCTTC
J gene: TRBJ2-3; clone size: few; D gene: TRBD2; V gene: TRBV25-1; CDR3 protein: CASSGTSGPTDTQYF; CDR3 DNA: TGTGCCAGCAGTGGGACTAGCGGGCCCACAGATACGCAGTATTTT
J gene: TRBJ2-7; clone size: NA; D gene: TRBD1; V gene: TRBV2; CDR3 protein: CASSEARGLDEQYF; CDR3 DNA: TGTGCCAGCAGTGAAGCCAGGGGGCTTGACGAGCAGTACTTC
J gene: TRBJ1-6; clone size: NA; D gene: TRBD1; V gene: TRBV6-6; CDR3 protein: CASSLVPGTGGGPLHF; CDR3 DNA: TGTGCCAGCAGTCTCGTCCCCGGGACAGGGGGAGGACCCCTCCACTTT
J gene: TRBJ1-1; clone size: few; D gene: NA; V gene: TRBV6-5; CDR3 protein: CASSYVPGFTEAFF; CDR3 DNA: TGTGCCAGCAGTTACGTTCCGGGGTTCACTGAAGCTTTCTTT
J gene: TRBJ1-6; clone size: NA; D gene: NA; V gene: TRBV9; CDR3 protein: CASSPDRFESSPLHF; CDR3 DNA: TGTGCCAGCAGCCCGGACCGTTTCGAAAGTTCACCCCTCCACTTT
J gene: TRBJ1-1; clone size: NA; D gene: NA; V gene: TRBV11-2; CDR3 protein: CASRSPGRTNTEAFF; CDR3 DNA: TGTGCCAGCAGGTCCCCGGGACGGACGAACACTGAAGCTTTCTTT
J gene: TRBJ2-5; clone size: once; D gene: NA; V gene: TRBV27; CDR3 protein: CASSYSGQETQYF; CDR3 DNA: TGTGCCAGCAGTTATAGCGGCCAAGAGACCCAGTACTTC
J gene: TRBJ2-2; clone size: NA; D gene: TRBD2; V gene: TRBV30; CDR3 protein: CAWSALRGGTGELFF; CDR3 DNA: TGTGCCTGGAGTGCCCTCCGGGGGGGGACCGGGGAGCTGTTTTTT
J gene: TRBJ2-3; clone size: few; D gene: NA; V gene: TRBV14; CDR3 protein: CASSDWTARDTQYF; CDR3 DNA: TGTGCCAGCAGCGATTGGACAGCCAGAGATACGCAGTATTTT
J gene: TRBJ2-5; clone size: NA; D gene: TRBD1; V gene: TRBV23-1; CDR3 protein: CASSQPGTGPQETQYF; CDR3 DNA: TGCGCCAGCAGTCAACCCGGGACAGGGCCCCAAGAGACCCAGTACTTC
J gene: TRBJ2-5; clone size: NA; D gene: NA; V gene: TRBV29-1; CDR3 protein: CSVVGNQETQYF; CDR3 DNA: TGCAGCGTTGTCGGAAACCAAGAGACCCAGTACTTC
J gene: TRBJ2-7; clone size: NA; D gene: NA; V gene: TRBV5-1; CDR3 protein: CASSLGVSGDEQYF; CDR3 DNA: TGCGCCAGCAGCTTGGGGGTTTCAGGGGACGAGCAGTACTTC
J gene: TRBJ2-5; clone size: NA; D gene: TRBD1; V gene: TRBV11-1; CDR3 protein: CASSLRTGTQETQYF; CDR3 DNA: TGTGCCAGCAGCCTACGGACAGGGACCCAAGAGACCCAGTACTTC
J gene: TRBJ1-6; clone size: NA; D gene: TRBD1; V gene: TRBV30; CDR3 protein: CAWDDLTGNSPLHF; CDR3 DNA: TGTGCCTGGGATGACCTGACAGGGAATTCACCCCTCCACTTT
J gene: TRBJ2-5; clone size: NA; D gene: NA; V gene: TRBV11-2; CDR3 protein: CASAGARWETQYF; CDR3 DNA: TGTGCCAGCGCAGGGGCGCGCTGGGAGACCCAGTACTTC
J gene: TRBJ2-6; clone size: many; D gene: NA; V gene: TRBV6-4; CDR3 protein: CASSDDSSGANVLTF; CDR3 DNA: TGTGCCAGCAGTGACGACAGCTCTGGGGCCAACGTCCTGACTTTC
J gene: TRBJ2-7; clone size: once; D gene: TRBD2; V gene: TRBV11-2; CDR3 protein: CASSLEASGRSYEQYF; CDR3 DNA: TGTGCCAGCAGCTTAGAGGCTAGCGGACGCTCCTACGAGCAGTACTTC
J gene: TRBJ2-1; clone size: NA; D gene: TRBD2; V gene: TRBV9; CDR3 protein: CASSVVVAGESEQFF; CDR3 DNA: TGTGCCAGCAGCGTAGTTGTAGCGGGAGAGTCGGAGCAGTTCTTC
J gene: TRBJ2-3; clone size: once; D gene: TRBD2; V gene: TRBV9; CDR3 protein: CASSVDWTSGRAPTDTQYF; CDR3 DNA: TGTGCCAGCAGCGTAGACTGGACTAGCGGGAGAGCCCCCACAGATACGCAGTATTTT
J gene: TRBJ1-5; clone size: NA; D gene: TRBD1; V gene: TRBV7-2; CDR3 protein: CASRDRGAYSNQPQHF; CDR3 DNA: TGTGCCAGCCGGGACAGGGGGGCTTATAGCAATCAGCCCCAGCATTTT
J gene: TRBJ2-3; clone size: NA; D gene: NA; V gene: TRBV6-1; CDR3 protein: CASHGTGSTDTQYF; CDR3 DNA: TGTGCCAGCCACGGGACGGGTAGCACAGATACGCAGTATTTT
J gene: TRBJ2-1; clone size: NA; D gene: TRBD2; V gene: TRBV7-6; CDR3 protein: CASSLVSGRFNEQFF; CDR3 DNA: TGTGCCAGCAGCTTAGTTAGCGGGAGATTTAATGAGCAGTTCTTC
J gene: TRBJ1-4; clone size: NA; D gene: NA; V gene: TRBV2; CDR3 protein: CASKRANEKLFF; CDR3 DNA: TGTGCCAGCAAACGGGCTAATGAAAAACTGTTTTTT
J gene: TRBJ1-2; clone size: NA; D gene: NA; V gene: TRBV5-1; CDR3 protein: CASSLVTSEGGYTF; CDR3 DNA: TGCGCCAGCAGCTTGGTGACCTCTGAAGGCGGCTACACCTTC